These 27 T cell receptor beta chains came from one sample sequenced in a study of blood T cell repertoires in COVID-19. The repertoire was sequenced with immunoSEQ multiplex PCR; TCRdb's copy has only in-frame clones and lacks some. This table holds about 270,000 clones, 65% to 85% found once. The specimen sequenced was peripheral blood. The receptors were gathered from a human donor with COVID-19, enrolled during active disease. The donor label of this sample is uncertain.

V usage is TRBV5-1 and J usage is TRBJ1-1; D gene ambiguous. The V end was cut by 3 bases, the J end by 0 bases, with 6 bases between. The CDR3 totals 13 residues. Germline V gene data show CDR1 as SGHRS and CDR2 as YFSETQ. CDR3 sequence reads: CASSWSMNTEAFF. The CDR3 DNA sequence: TGCGCCAGCAGCTGGAGCATGAACACTGAAGCTTTCTTT. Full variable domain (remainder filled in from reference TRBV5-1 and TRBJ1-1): KAGVTQTPRYLIKTRGQQVTLSCSPISGHRSVSWYQQTPGQGLQFLFEYFSETQRNKGNFPGRFSGRQFSNSRSEMNVSTLELGDSALYLCASSWSMNTEAFFGQGTRLTVV.

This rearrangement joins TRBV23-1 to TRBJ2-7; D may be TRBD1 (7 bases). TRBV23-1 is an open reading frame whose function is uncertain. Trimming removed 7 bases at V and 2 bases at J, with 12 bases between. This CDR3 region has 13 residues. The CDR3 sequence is CASTQGGPYEQYF. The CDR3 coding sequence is TGCGCCAGCACCCAGGGGGGACCCTACGAGCAGTACTTC.

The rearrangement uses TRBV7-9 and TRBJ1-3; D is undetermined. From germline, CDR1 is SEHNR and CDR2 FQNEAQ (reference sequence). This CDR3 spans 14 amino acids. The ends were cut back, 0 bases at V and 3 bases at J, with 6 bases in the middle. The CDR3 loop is CASSLAPDGNTIYF. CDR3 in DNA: TGTGCCAGCAGCTTAGCGCCAGATGGAAACACCATATATTTT. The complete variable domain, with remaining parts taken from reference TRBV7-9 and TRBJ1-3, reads DTGVSQNPRHKITKRGQNVTFRCDPISEHNRLYWYRQTLGQGPEFLTYFQNEAQLEKSRLLSDRFSAERPKGSFSTLEIQRTEQGDSAMYLCASSLAPDGNTIYFGEGSWLTVV.

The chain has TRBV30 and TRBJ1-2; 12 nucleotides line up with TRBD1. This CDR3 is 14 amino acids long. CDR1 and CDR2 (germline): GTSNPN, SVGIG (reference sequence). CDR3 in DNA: TGTGTTCTTCGACCGGGACAGGGGGCAAGTGGCTACACCTTC. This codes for CVLRPGQGASGYTF.

The CDR3, as DNA: TGCAGCGCCCTGGGGTCGGGGTGGGAGACCCAGTACTTC. Its translation: CSALGSGWETQYF. The rearrangement uses TRBV29-1 and TRBJ2-5, with D maybe TRBD2 (5 bases). The CDR3 is 13 amino acids. Trimming left V 7 bases short and J 5 bases short, with 17 bases between. The germline V gene encodes CDR1 SQVTM and CDR2 ANQGSEA.

CDR3 sequence (DNA): TGTGCCAGTAGTATCACCTTGGGCAACGAAGCTTTCTTT. It specifies CASSITLGNEAFF. This sequence joins TRBV19 and TRBJ1-1; D not resolved. V lost 3 bases to trimming and J lost 8 bases, with 13 bases between them. Germline loops: CDR1 LNHDA, CDR2 SQIVND (reference sequence). This CDR3 has 13 amino acids.

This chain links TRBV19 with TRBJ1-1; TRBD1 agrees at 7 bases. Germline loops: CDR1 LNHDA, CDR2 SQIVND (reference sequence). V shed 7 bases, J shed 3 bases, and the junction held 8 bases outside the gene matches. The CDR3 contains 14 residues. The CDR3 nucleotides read TGTGCCAGTACCCCCCGACAGGGCCACACTGAAGCTTTCTTT. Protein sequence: CASTPRQGHTEAFF.

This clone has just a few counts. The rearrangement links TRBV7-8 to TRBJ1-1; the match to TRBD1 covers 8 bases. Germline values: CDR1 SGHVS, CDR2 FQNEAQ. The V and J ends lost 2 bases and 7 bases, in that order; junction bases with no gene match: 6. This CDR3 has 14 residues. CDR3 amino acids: CASSLWGTGLEAFF. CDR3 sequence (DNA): TGTGCCAGCAGCTTATGGGGGACAGGCCTTGAAGCTTTCTTT.

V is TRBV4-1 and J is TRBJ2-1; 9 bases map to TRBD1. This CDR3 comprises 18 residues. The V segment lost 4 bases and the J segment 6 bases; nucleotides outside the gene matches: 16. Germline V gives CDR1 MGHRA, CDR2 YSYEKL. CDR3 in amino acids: CASSRGGDRDVSGNEQFF. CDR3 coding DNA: TGCGCCAGCAGCCGGGGCGGGGACAGGGACGTTAGCGGCAATGAGCAGTTCTTC.

The CDR3: CATSRDQGEVYEQYF. DNA for the CDR3: TGTGCCACCAGCAGAGATCAGGGCGAGGTCTACGAGCAGTACTTC. The chain is built from TRBV15 and TRBJ2-7; a possible D gene is TRBD1 (5 bases). Germline V gene lookup returns CDR1 LNHNV and CDR2 YYDKDF (reference sequence). Trimming removed 0 bases at V and 3 bases at J, with 12 bases between. This CDR3 has 15 amino acids.

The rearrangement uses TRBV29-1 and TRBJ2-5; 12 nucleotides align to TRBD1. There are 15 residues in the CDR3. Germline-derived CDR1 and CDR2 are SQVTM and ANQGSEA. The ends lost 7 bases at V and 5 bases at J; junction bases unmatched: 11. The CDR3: CSAGLGTGGYETQYF. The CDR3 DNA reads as TGCAGCGCTGGGTTGGGGACAGGGGGCTACGAGACCCAGTACTTC.

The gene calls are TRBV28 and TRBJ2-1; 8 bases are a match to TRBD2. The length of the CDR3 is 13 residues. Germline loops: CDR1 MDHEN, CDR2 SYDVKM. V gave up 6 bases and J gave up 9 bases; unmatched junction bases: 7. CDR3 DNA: TGTGCCAGCAGACCGGGAGGGCCGCCTGAGCAGTTCTTC. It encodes CASRPGGPPEQFF.

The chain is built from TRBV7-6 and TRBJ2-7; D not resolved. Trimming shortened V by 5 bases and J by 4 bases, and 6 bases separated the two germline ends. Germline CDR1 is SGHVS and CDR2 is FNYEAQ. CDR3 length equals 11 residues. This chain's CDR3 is CASSVQYEQYF. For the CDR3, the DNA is TGTGCCAGCAGCGTCCAGTACGAGCAGTACTTC.

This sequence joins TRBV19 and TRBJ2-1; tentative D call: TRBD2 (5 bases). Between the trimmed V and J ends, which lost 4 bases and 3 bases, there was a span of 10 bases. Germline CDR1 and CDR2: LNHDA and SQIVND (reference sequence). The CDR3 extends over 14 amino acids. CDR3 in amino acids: CASSKGGLYNEQFF. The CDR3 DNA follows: TGTGCCAGTAGTAAGGGCGGACTCTACAATGAGCAGTTCTTC.

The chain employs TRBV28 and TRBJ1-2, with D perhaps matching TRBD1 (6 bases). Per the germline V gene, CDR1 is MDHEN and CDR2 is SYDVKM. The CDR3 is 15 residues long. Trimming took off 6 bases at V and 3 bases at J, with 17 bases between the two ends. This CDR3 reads CASSQDGRGYYGYTF. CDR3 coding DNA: TGTGCCAGCAGCCAGGACGGCAGGGGTTACTATGGCTACACCTTC.

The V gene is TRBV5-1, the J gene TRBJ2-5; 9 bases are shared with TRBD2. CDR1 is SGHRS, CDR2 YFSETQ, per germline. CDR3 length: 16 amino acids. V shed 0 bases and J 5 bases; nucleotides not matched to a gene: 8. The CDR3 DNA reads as TGCGCCAGCAGCTTGGGGGGACTAGCCGATCCCGAGACCCAGTACTTC. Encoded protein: CASSLGGLADPETQYF.

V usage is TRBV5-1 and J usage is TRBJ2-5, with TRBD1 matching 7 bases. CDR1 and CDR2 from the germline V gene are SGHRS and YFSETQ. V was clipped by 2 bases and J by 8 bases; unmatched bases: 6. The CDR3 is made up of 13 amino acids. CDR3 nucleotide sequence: TGCGCCAGCAGCTTCGAAGGGGGCTATACCCAGTACTTC. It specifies CASSFEGGYTQYF.

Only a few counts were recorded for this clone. In nucleotides, the CDR3 is TGCGCCAGCAGCTTGCAGGCATCAAGCTCTGGAAACACCATATATTTT. Protein: CASSLQASSSGNTIYF. The chain carries TRBV5-1 and TRBJ1-3; D gene ambiguous. The germline V gene encodes CDR1 SGHRS and CDR2 YFSETQ. The ends were cut back, 1 base at V and 0 bases at J, with 11 bases in the middle. CDR3 length: 16 residues.

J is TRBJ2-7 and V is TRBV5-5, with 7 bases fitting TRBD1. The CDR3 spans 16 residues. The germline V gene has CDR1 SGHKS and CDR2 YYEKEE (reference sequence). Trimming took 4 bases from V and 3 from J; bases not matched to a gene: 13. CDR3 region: CASSGDRDSNIYEQYF. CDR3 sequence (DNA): TGTGCCAGCAGCGGGGATCGGGACAGCAACATCTACGAGCAGTACTTC.

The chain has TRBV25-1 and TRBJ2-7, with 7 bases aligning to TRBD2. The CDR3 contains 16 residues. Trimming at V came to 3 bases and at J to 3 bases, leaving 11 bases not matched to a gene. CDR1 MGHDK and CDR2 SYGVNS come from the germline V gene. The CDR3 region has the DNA TGTGCCAGCAGTGAGGCGCTTGCGGGGAGGGGCTACGAGCAGTACTTC. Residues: CASSEALAGRGYEQYF.

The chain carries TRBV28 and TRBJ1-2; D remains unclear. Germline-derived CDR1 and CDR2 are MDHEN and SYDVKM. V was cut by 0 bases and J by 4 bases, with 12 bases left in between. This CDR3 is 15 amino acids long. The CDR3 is CASSLWPPTGYGYTF. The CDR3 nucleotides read TGTGCCAGCAGTTTATGGCCCCCAACGGGCTATGGCTACACCTTC.

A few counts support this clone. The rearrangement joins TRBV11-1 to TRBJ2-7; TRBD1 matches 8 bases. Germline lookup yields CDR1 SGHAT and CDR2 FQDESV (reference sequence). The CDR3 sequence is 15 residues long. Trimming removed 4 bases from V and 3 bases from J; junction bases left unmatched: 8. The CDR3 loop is CASSSLGTGGYEQYF. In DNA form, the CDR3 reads TGTGCCAGCAGCTCCCTCGGGACAGGAGGCTACGAGCAGTACTTC.

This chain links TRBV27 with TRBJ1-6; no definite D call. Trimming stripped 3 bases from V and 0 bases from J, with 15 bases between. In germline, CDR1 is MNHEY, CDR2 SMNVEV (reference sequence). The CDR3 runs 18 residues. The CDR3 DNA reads TGTGCCAGCAGTTTGGGTGGGGTAGCGCTCTCCTATAATTCACCCCTCCACTTT. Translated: CASSLGGVALSYNSPLHF.

The CDR3 loop is CASSLQGTDYGYTF. CDR3 sequence (DNA): TGTGCCAGCAGCCTACAGGGTACGGACTATGGCTACACCTTC. V gene TRBV5-4 combines with J gene TRBJ1-2; tentatively, D is TRBD1 (6 bases). The CDR3 loop spans 14 amino acids. V shed 4 bases and J shed 3 bases, with 13 bases lying between them. Germline V gives CDR1 SGHNT, CDR2 YYREEE (reference sequence).

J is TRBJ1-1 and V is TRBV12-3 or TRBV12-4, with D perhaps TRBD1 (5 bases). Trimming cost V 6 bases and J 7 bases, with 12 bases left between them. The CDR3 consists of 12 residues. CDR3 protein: CASSLQVGEAFF. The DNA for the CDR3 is TGTGCCAGCAGCTTACAGGTTGGTGAAGCTTTCTTT.

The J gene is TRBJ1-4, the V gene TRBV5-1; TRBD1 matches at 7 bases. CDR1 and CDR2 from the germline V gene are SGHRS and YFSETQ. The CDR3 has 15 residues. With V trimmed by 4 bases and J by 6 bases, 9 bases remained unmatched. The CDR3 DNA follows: TGCGCCAGCAGCACAACCGGGACAGTTGATGAAAAACTGTTTTTT. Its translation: CASSTTGTVDEKLFF.

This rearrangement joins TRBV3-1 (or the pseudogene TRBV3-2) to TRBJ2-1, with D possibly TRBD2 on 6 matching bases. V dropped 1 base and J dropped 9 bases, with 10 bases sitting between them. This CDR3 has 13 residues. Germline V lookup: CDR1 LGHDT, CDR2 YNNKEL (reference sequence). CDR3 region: CASSQVPGGEQFF. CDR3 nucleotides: TGTGCCAGCAGCCAAGTTCCCGGGGGTGAGCAGTTCTTC.